The clone carrying this TCR beta chain has only one observation. Germline V gene lookup returns CDR1 SGHRS and CDR2 YFSETQ. Trimming removed 0 bases from V and 6 bases from J, with 10 bases in between. The CDR3 has 13 residues. This sample is drawn from a study of T-cell memory formation after mild COVID-19. MiXCR, applied by TCRdb to the 5' RACE reads, yields one record per CDR3 protein. The data contain roughly 2,200 distinct CDR3 sequences, just over 70% of them singletons. The source material was PBMCs or a T cell subset sorted from them (not recorded which). The chain carries TRBV5-1 and TRBJ2-7; no clear D. The receptor's source is an adult who had mild COVID-19 (a few samples of this study predate the infection). Cell type and time point are not known. The CDR3 region has the DNA TGCGCCAGCAGCTTGGCGGCTAGTTCCGAGCAGTACTTC. It is translated as CASSLAASSEQYF.